A single sample is the source of the 4 T cell receptor beta chains below, sequenced in a study of blood T cell repertoires in COVID-19. Profiled with immunoSEQ multiplex PCR; TCRdb holds only in-frame clones, not every one. The profile covers some 160,000 clones, with more than 75% appearing a single time and roughly 2.5% taken by the ten largest. The sequenced sample was peripheral blood. Every receptor here comes from a woman aged 80 or older with COVID-19, enrolled during active disease.

The rearrangement joins TRBV11-2 to TRBJ2-7, with a possible D match to TRBD2 (5 bases). The ends were cut back, 2 bases at V and 4 bases at J, with 9 bases in the middle. Germline V lookup: CDR1 SGHAT, CDR2 FQNNGV. The CDR3 extends over 13 amino acids. Here the CDR3 DNA reads TGTGCCAGCAGCTTACGGACTGCGTACGAGCAGTACTTC. Translated, it gives CASSLRTAYEQYF.

This sequence joins TRBV28 and TRBJ2-1; the match to TRBD2 covers 10 bases. V lost 6 bases to trimming and J lost 7 bases; unmatched junction nucleotides: 6. Germline CDR1 reads MDHEN; CDR2 reads SYDVKM. CDR3 length: 14 amino acids. The CDR3 loop is CASRPGLARNEQFF. The CDR3 DNA reads TGTGCCAGCAGGCCGGGACTAGCGAGAAATGAGCAGTTCTTC.

This clone showed up just once. The V and J genes are TRBV27 and TRBJ1-6; unclear D gene. Germline V gene sequence: CDR1 MNHEY, CDR2 SMNVEV (reference sequence). This CDR3 has 15 amino acids. V was pared by 5 bases and J by 8 bases, with 16 bases between. The CDR3 region has the DNA TGTGCCAGCAGTAGAGAATCAGGAATATATTCACCCCTCCACTTT. Amino acid sequence: CASSRESGIYSPLHF.

The V and J genes are TRBV18 and TRBJ2-7, with unresolved D. The CDR3 runs 15 residues. Germline V gives CDR1 KGHSH, CDR2 LQKENI. V gave up 2 bases and J gave up 5 bases, with 16 bases separating them. The CDR3 DNA sequence: TGTGCCAGCTCACCAAGTCAGCGCTCTGCTCACGAGCAGTACTTC. It specifies CASSPSQRSAHEQYF.